Listed below are T cell receptor beta chains from one sample, sequenced in a study of neurological immune-mediated disorders. Via MiXCR, TCRdb re-called the 5' RACE reads, giving one row per CDR3 protein. The sample includes 55,000 to 80,000 distinct CDR3 sequences, approximately 4.6% seen only once; the top ten take less than 3.5%. Source material: PBMCs. The receptors were sampled from a woman aged 45-60 years with multiple sclerosis. Both conserved end residues are part of each CDR3. D genes are given only for firm matches. Size is omitted from some rows. Given values are once, few, many or a class for expanded clones.

TRBJ2-3 | many | TRBV5-1 | - | CASSPHDGADTQYF | TGCGCCAGCAGCCCCCACGATGGTGCAGATACGCAGTATTTT
TRBJ1-1 | - | TRBV18 | - | CASSPTYDSMNTEAFF | TGTGCCAGCTCACCAACTTACGACTCAATGAACACTGAAGCTTTCTTT
TRBJ1-4 | many | TRBV6-6 | - | CASSPNTGIGKLFF | TGTGCCAGCAGTCCAAATACAGGGATAGGAAAACTGTTTTTT
TRBJ2-5 | many | TRBV5-1 | - | CASRAGQETQYF | TGCGCCAGCAGGGCAGGGCAAGAGACCCAGTACTTC
TRBJ2-5 | few | TRBV6-1 | - | CASIVQWRQETQYF | TGTGCCAGCATCGTCCAGTGGCGTCAAGAGACCCAGTACTTC
TRBJ1-6 | many | TRBV6-5 | TRBD1 | CASSYPSGQGYSPLHF | TGTGCCAGCAGTTACCCCTCAGGACAGGGGTATTCACCCCTCCACTTT
TRBJ2-5 | many | TRBV7-9 | TRBD1 | CASRTGSEETQYF | TGTGCCAGCAGGACAGGGTCTGAAGAGACCCAGTACTTC
TRBJ1-5 | many | TRBV4-3 | TRBD1 | CASSQTTGGNQPQHF | TGCGCCAGCAGCCAAACCACAGGGGGCAATCAGCCCCAGCATTTT
TRBJ1-3 | many | TRBV5-1 | - | CASSSGSGNTIYF | TGCGCCAGCAGCTCGGGCTCTGGAAACACCATATATTTT
TRBJ2-3 | few | TRBV7-8 | TRBD2 | CASSPRTSGEGTDTQYF | TGTGCCAGCAGCCCGAGGACTAGCGGGGAAGGCACAGATACGCAGTATTTT
TRBJ1-5 | many | TRBV9 | - | CASSPGLQNQPQNF | TGTGCCAGCAGCCCGGGACTCCAGAATCAGCCCCAGAATTTT
TRBJ2-7 | many | TRBV5-1 | TRBD1 | CASSQGSGGTYEQYF | TGCGCCAGCAGCCAGGGGTCAGGGGGCACCTACGAGCAGTACTTC
TRBJ1-5 | few | TRBV7-2 | TRBD1 | CASSPGQAYNQPQHF | TGTGCCAGCAGCCCGGGACAGGCCTACAATCAGCCCCAGCATTTT
TRBJ2-1 | many | TRBV27 | - | CASSLKGGPYNEQFF | TGTGCCAGCAGTTTGAAGGGGGGCCCGTACAATGAGCAGTTCTTC
TRBJ2-3 | many | TRBV11-3 | - | CASSQYGAYPDTQYF | TGTGCCAGCAGCCAGTACGGGGCCTACCCAGATACGCAGTATTTT
TRBJ2-3 | many | TRBV5-1 | - | CASSRQDTQYF | TGCGCCAGCAGCCGCCAGGACACGCAGTATTTT
TRBJ1-1 | many | TRBV29-1 | - | CSVVLSRWGPAFF | TGCAGCGTTGTCCTCTCAAGATGGGGGCCGGCTTTCTTT
TRBJ2-2 | many | TRBV15 | - | CATSSWGPNTGELFF | TGTGCCACCAGCTCCTGGGGGCCGAACACCGGGGAGCTGTTTTTT
TRBJ2-5 | many | TRBV20-1 | TRBD2 | CSARDARLAVRETQYF | TGCAGTGCTAGAGATGCGAGACTAGCGGTCAGAGAGACCCAGTACTTC
TRBJ1-2 | many | TRBV15 | - | CATSPFGYGYTF | TGTGCCACCAGCCCATTCGGCTATGGCTACACCTTC
TRBJ1-2 | many | TRBV5-6 | TRBD1 | CASTGTGKNGYTF | TGTGCCAGCACGGGGACAGGGAAAAATGGCTACACCTTC
TRBJ2-3 | many | TRBV12-3/TRBV12-4 | TRBD2 | CASSFWGGKGEKSDTQYF | TGTGCCAGCAGTTTCTGGGGGGGGAAAGGGGAAAAATCAGATACGCAGTATTTT
TRBJ2-5 | - | TRBV6-2/TRBV6-3 | TRBD1 | CASSSWDRGQETQYF | TGTGCCAGCAGTTCCTGGGACAGGGGGCAGGAGACCCAGTACTTC
TRBJ2-1 | few | TRBV7-2 | TRBD2 | CASSSLAGGPYNEQFF | TGTGCCAGCAGCTCACTAGCGGGGGGACCCTACAATGAGCAGTTCTTC
TRBJ2-3 | many | TRBV7-2 | - | CASSLGTLRTDTQYF | TGTGCCAGCAGCCTTGGGACACTCCGCACAGATACGCAGTATTTT
TRBJ2-3 | many | TRBV7-6 | - | CASSPRWGPQYF | TGTGCCAGCAGCCCCAGATGGGGACCGCAGTATTTT
TRBJ1-5 | many | TRBV5-1 | - | CASSLDSPNQPQHF | TGCGCCAGCAGCTTGGATAGTCCGAATCAGCCCCAGCATTTT
TRBJ1-3 | - | TRBV20-1 | - | CSARSWTEGNTIYF | TGCAGTGCTAGATCCTGGACCGAGGGGAACACCATATATTTT
TRBJ1-5 | many | TRBV10-2 | - | CASSVRGHGINNQPQHF | TGCGCCAGCAGTGTCCGGGGGCACGGCATTAACAATCAGCCCCAGCATTTT
TRBJ2-4 | many | TRBV12-3/TRBV12-4 | TRBD1 | CASSPDRDRAKNIQYF | TGTGCCAGCAGCCCCGACAGGGACCGAGCCAAAAACATTCAGTACTTC
TRBJ2-3 | many | TRBV11-1 | - | CASSSTSDTQYF | TGTGCCAGCAGCTCCACCTCAGATACGCAGTATTTT
TRBJ2-5 | few | TRBV7-2 | - | CASSSSRSEETQYF | TGTGCCAGCAGCTCCTCTAGATCCGAAGAGACCCAGTACTTC
TRBJ2-5 | - | TRBV20-1 | - | CSRRRHRAETQYF | TGCAGTCGAAGGCGACACAGGGCCGAGACCCAGTACTTC
TRBJ2-3 | many | TRBV12-3/TRBV12-4 | - | CASNRPSESTDTQYF | TGTGCCAGCAATCGCCCTAGCGAGAGCACAGATACGCAGTATTTT
TRBJ2-3 | many | TRBV24-1 | TRBD1 | CATSDLFGTGTDTQYF | TGTGCCACCAGTGATTTATTCGGGACAGGGACAGATACGCAGTATTTT
TRBJ1-1 | many | TRBV7-3 | - | CASSLTYSTEAFF | TGTGCCAGCAGCTTAACATACAGCACTGAAGCTTTCTTT
TRBJ2-3 | many | TRBV12-3/TRBV12-4 | - | CASRPGQSISDTQYF | TGTGCCAGCAGACCGGGACAATCCATATCAGATACGCAGTATTTT
TRBJ2-2 | - | TRBV7-6 | - | CASSTPVAESNTGELFF | TGTGCCAGCAGCACCCCGGTGGCGGAATCTAACACCGGGGAGCTGTTTTTT
TRBJ2-7 | few | TRBV5-1 | TRBD1 | CASSLGDRFGEQYF | TGCGCCAGCAGCTTAGGGGACAGGTTCGGCGAGCAGTACTTC
TRBJ1-3 | - | TRBV20-1 | TRBD1 | CSARSGQGPGKTIYF | TGCAGTGCTAGGTCCGGACAGGGCCCTGGAAAAACCATATATTTT
TRBJ2-5 | many | TRBV12-3/TRBV12-4 | - | CASSNRETQYF | TGTGCCAGCAGTAACCGTGAGACCCAGTACTTC
TRBJ2-1 | many | TRBV5-1 | - | CASSLASSSYNEQFF | TGCGCCAGCAGCCTGGCCTCTAGCTCCTACAATGAGCAGTTCTTC
TRBJ2-1 | - | TRBV20-1 | - | CSARLPGGGVEQFF | TGCAGTGCTAGACTCCCAGGGGGGGGCGTTGAGCAGTTCTTC
TRBJ2-7 | - | TRBV3-1 | - | CASSQGGGYEQYF | TGTGCCAGCAGCCAAGGAGGTGGATACGAGCAGTACTTC
TRBJ2-2 | few | TRBV20-1 | - | CSARKVGLNTGELFF | TGCAGTGCTAGAAAGGTGGGGCTGAACACCGGGGAGCTGTTTTTT
TRBJ2-6 | few | TRBV6-5 | - | CASSYSRLGILSGVNVLTF | TGTGCCAGCAGTTACTCAAGACTAGGAATTCTCTCTGGGGTCAACGTCCTGACTTTC
TRBJ2-7 | few | TRBV7-2 | - | CASSVLALAAYEQYF | TGTGCCAGCAGCGTTCTGGCTCTGGCGGCCTACGAGCAGTACTTC
TRBJ2-3 | many | TRBV10-3 | TRBD2 | CAIGGASGDPSTDTQYF | TGTGCCATCGGAGGGGCTAGCGGGGATCCTAGCACAGATACGCAGTATTTT
TRBJ1-4 | - | TRBV4-3 | - | CASSQGGAYEKLFF | TGCGCCAGCAGCCAAGGGGGGGCTTATGAAAAACTGTTTTTT
TRBJ1-2 | - | TRBV29-1 | - | CSVDILRTTDYGYTF | TGCAGCGTTGACATATTAAGGACAACCGACTATGGCTACACCTTC
TRBJ2-1 | many | TRBV12-3/TRBV12-4 | - | CASSRIGDEQFF | TGTGCCAGCAGTCGGATAGGGGATGAGCAGTTCTTC
TRBJ1-3 | many | TRBV20-1 | - | CSARNRGDRDRSSGNTIYF | TGCAGTGCTAGAAATCGGGGAGACCGGGACCGAAGCTCTGGAAACACCATATATTTT